This T cell receptor (beta chain) comes out of a study of OX40 agonist ivuxolimab in advanced cancers. This CDR3 region has 15 residues. The germline V gene encodes CDR1 SGHTA and CDR2 FQGNSA. V trimming: 6 bases; J trimming: 8 bases; junction bases outside the gene matches: 9. Method: immunoSEQ multiplex PCR; TCRdb's copy keeps in-frame clones and lacks some. The sample yields fewer than 80,000 clones, 85% seen once. The sequence came from an adult with an advanced solid tumor such as melanoma, head and neck, liver or kidney cancer. Sequencing used CD4+ or CD8+ T cells sorted from blood, obtained in a trial of the OX40 agonist ivuxolimab. The chain employs TRBV7-2 and TRBJ1-6; TRBD1 agrees at 8 bases. The CDR3 DNA is TGTGCCAGCAGGATCATACAGGGGGGAGATTCACCCCTCCACTTT. As protein: CASRIIQGGDSPLHF.